This entry lists 23 T cell receptor beta chains sequenced from one sample in a study of T cells after yellow fever vaccination. MiXCR was run by TCRdb on the 5' RACE reads, yielding one entry per CDR3 protein. This table has 230,000 or so distinct CDR3 sequences, about 3.5% appearing once. The material sequenced was PBMCs, taken 15 days after the yellow fever booster vaccination. These receptors were taken from a man younger than 35 who received the YFV17D yellow fever vaccine.

This clonotype was observed a handful of times. The rearrangement joins TRBV5-1 to TRBJ2-3, with 9 bases aligning to TRBD1. Germline CDR1 reads SGHRS; CDR2 reads YFSETQ. With 5 bases clipped from V and 3 bases from J, the junction kept 7 bases outside the gene matches. This CDR3 is 15 amino acids long. The CDR3 region has the DNA TGCGCCAGCAGGCCGGGGGACAGGGTAACAGATACGCAGTATTTT. Protein sequence: CASRPGDRVTDTQYF. Supplemented by reference TRBV5-1 and TRBJ2-3, the full variable domain reads KAGVTQTPRYLIKTRGQQVTLSCSPISGHRSVSWYQQTPGQGLQFLFEYFSETQRNKGNFPGRFSGRQFSNSRSEMNVSTLELGDSALYLCASRPGDRVTDTQYFGPGTRLTVL.

This clonotype was picked up many times. The chain recombines TRBV10-3 with TRBJ1-1, with D tentatively TRBD1 (5 bases). V was clipped by 4 bases and J by 0 bases, with 6 bases between them. CDR3 length equals 13 residues. The germline CDR1 and CDR2 sequences are ENHRY and SYGVKD. CDR3 bases: TGTGCCATCAGTGGACAGATGAACACTGAAGCTTTCTTT. Its translation is CAISGQMNTEAFF.

This clonotype was recorded many times. The V and J genes are TRBV29-1 and TRBJ1-1; 9 bases line up with TRBD1. Germline-derived CDR1 and CDR2 are SQVTM and ANQGSEA. The junction had 10 bases not matched to a gene; V was cut back by 4 bases and J by 7 bases. This CDR3 comprises 14 residues. DNA of the CDR3: TGCAGCGTTGTGGGGGGGACAGGGACATATGAAGCTTTCTTT. The encoded protein is CSVVGGTGTYEAFF.

This clonotype was detected many times. The J gene is TRBJ2-5, the V gene TRBV20-1; TRBD2 is a possible D gene (6 bases). Germline loops: CDR1 DFQATT, CDR2 SNEGSKA (reference sequence). V was clipped by 6 bases and J by 5 bases, with 19 bases between them. CDR3 length: 14 residues. The CDR3 protein is CSATRLEGTETQYF. The CDR3 DNA is TGCAGTGCCACACGACTAGAGGGGACGGAGACCCAGTACTTC.

This clonotype was counted at least ten times. The rearrangement uses TRBV15 and TRBJ1-1, with a possible D match to TRBD1 (5 bases). The V and J ends lost 4 bases and 0 bases respectively, with 12 bases between them. CDR1 and CDR2 from the germline V gene are LNHNV and YYDKDF (reference sequence). CDR3 length equals 15 residues. The CDR3 nucleotides read TGTGCCACCAGCAAGGAGGGGCTCATGAACACTGAAGCTTTCTTT. This encodes CATSKEGLMNTEAFF.

The sample holds many counts of this clonotype. The chain has TRBV15 and TRBJ2-5; 8 nucleotides match TRBD1. Trimming at V came to 2 bases and at J to 2 bases, leaving 4 bases not matched to a gene. Per the germline V gene, CDR1 is LNHNV and CDR2 is YYDKDF (reference sequence). CDR3 size: 15 residues. CDR3 coding DNA: TGTGCCACCAGCAGATCGACAGGGGCACAAGAGACCCAGTACTTC. Its translation is CATSRSTGAQETQYF.

This clonotype was detected ten times or more. V gene TRBV7-2 combines with J gene TRBJ2-5; 9 nucleotides agree with TRBD2. This CDR3 region has 14 residues. V lost 1 base to trimming and J lost 9 bases; unmatched junction nucleotides: 6. Germline assignment: CDR1 SGHTA and CDR2 FQGNSA. CDR3 sequence: CASSLDLAGRAQYF. The CDR3 nucleotides are TGTGCCAGCAGCTTAGACCTAGCGGGACGAGCCCAGTACTTC.

The table lists this clonotype with many counts. The chain couples TRBV11-2 to TRBJ1-2; 7 nucleotides agree with TRBD1. This CDR3 spans 15 amino acids. V shed 4 bases, J shed 12 bases, and the junction held 17 bases outside the gene matches. The germline CDR1 and CDR2 sequences are SGHAT and FQNNGV. CDR3 loop: CASSSRDSDPLFHTF. As DNA, the CDR3 is TGTGCCAGCAGCTCCCGGGACAGTGACCCTCTTTTTCACACCTTC.

This clonotype has ten or more counts. The chain couples TRBV24-1 to TRBJ2-2; D is ambiguous. Germline V lookup: CDR1 KGHDR, CDR2 SFDVKD. Trimming stripped 7 bases from V and 7 bases from J, with 9 bases between. The CDR3 is 12 residues long. This CDR3 is CATRESSGELFF. The CDR3 DNA sequence: TGTGCCACCAGAGAGAGTAGCGGGGAGCTGTTTTTT.

There are many counts of this clonotype. The chain links TRBV7-2 to TRBJ2-7; maybe TRBD1 (5 bases). V was cut by 6 bases and J by 2 bases, with 5 bases left in between. The germline gives CDR1 SGHTA, CDR2 FQGNSA. This CDR3 is 11 amino acids long. CDR3 residues: CASRTAYEQYF. CDR3 sequence (DNA): TGTGCCAGCAGGACAGCCTACGAGCAGTACTTC.

There are many counts of this clonotype. The J gene is TRBJ1-6, the V gene TRBV25-1; TRBD1 matches 8 bases. The CDR3 is 14 residues long. The junction had 0 bases not matched to a gene; V was cut back by 4 bases and J by 4 bases. CDR1 MGHDK and CDR2 SYGVNS come from the germline V gene. CDR3 nucleotides: TGTGCCAGCAGTGGACAGGGGTATAATTCACCCCTCCACTTT. Protein: CASSGQGYNSPLHF.

This clonotype was detected many times. The chain carries TRBV5-5 and TRBJ1-2; D is unclear. CDR3 length equals 13 residues. V was pared by 2 bases and J by 2 bases, with 7 bases between. Germline V gene sequence: CDR1 SGHKS, CDR2 YYEKEE (reference sequence). CDR3 sequence reads: CASSLNGNYGYTF. CDR3 sequence (DNA): TGTGCCAGCAGCTTAAACGGGAACTATGGCTACACCTTC.

This clonotype has ten or more counts. The J gene is TRBJ1-1, the V gene TRBV7-2; D gene ambiguous. Trimming stripped 5 bases from V and 6 bases from J, with 13 bases between. The germline V gene encodes CDR1 SGHTA and CDR2 FQGNSA. The CDR3 totals 13 residues. CDR3 nucleotide sequence: TGTGCCAGCAGCGTCTATTCTCGGGCTGAAGCTTTCTTT. It translates to CASSVYSRAEAFF. The variable domain in full, with the rest retrieved from reference TRBV7-2 and TRBJ1-1, is GAGVSQSPSNKVTEKGKDVELRCDPISGHTALYWYRQSLGQGLEFLIYFQGNSAPDKSGLPSDRFSAERTGGSVSTLTIQRTQQEDSAVYLCASSVYSRAEAFFGQGTRLTVV.

In this sample, this clonotype turned up many times. The V call is TRBV20-1, the J call TRBJ2-3, with 9 bases aligning to TRBD2. The CDR3 is made up of 14 amino acids. Per the germline V gene, CDR1 is DFQATT and CDR2 is SNEGSKA (reference sequence). Trimming cost V 4 bases and J 4 bases; bases outside gene matches: 6. CDR3 in amino acids: CSAKAGGPSDTQYF. CDR3 sequence (DNA): TGCAGTGCTAAGGCGGGGGGGCCCTCAGATACGCAGTATTTT.

The chain carries TRBV12-3 or TRBV12-4 and TRBJ2-5, with TRBD1 as a possible D gene (5 bases). The CDR3 has 15 amino acids. The V and J ends lost 6 bases and 3 bases respectively, with 17 bases between them. CDR3 residues: CASRDIRSPEETQYF. CDR3 DNA: TGTGCCAGCAGGGACATTCGATCCCCAGAAGAGACCCAGTACTTC.

Many counts were recorded for this clonotype. Written as DNA, the CDR3 is TGTGCCAGCAGCCTCGACAGGGAGGATGACGAGCAGTTCTTC. It translates to CASSLDREDDEQFF. This chain joins TRBV9 and TRBJ2-1, with a weak D call TRBD1 (7 bases). The CDR3 length is 14 residues. Germline V gene data show CDR1 as SGDLS and CDR2 as YYNGEE. Trimming cost V 4 bases and J 10 bases, with 18 bases left between them.

This clonotype has only a few counts. This rearrangement joins TRBV29-1 to TRBJ2-7, with 8 bases matching TRBD1. The CDR3 extends over 11 amino acids. Germline loops: CDR1 SQVTM, CDR2 ANQGSEA. Trimming cost V 6 bases and J 3 bases; bases outside gene matches: 1. CDR3 loop: CSVGTGYEQYF. The DNA for the CDR3 is TGCAGCGTCGGGACAGGCTACGAGCAGTACTTC.

This clonotype was seen ten or more times. J is TRBJ2-1 and V is TRBV5-6; D possibly uses TRBD1 or TRBD2 (5 bases each). The CDR3 loop spans 11 amino acids. Germline loops: CDR1 SGHDT, CDR2 YYEEEE. Trimming stripped 3 bases from V and 10 bases from J, with 8 bases between. The CDR3: CASSWGWEQFF. DNA of the CDR3: TGTGCCAGCAGCTGGGGGTGGGAGCAGTTCTTC.

The table lists this clonotype with many counts. CDR3 region: CSAPETGGFFETQYF. In DNA, the CDR3 is TGCAGTGCGCCAGAGACAGGGGGATTTTTTGAGACCCAGTACTTC. This chain uses TRBV20-1 with TRBJ2-5; 9 bases match TRBD1. The V segment lost 6 bases and the J segment 5 bases; nucleotides outside the gene matches: 13. The length of the CDR3 is 15 residues. Germline V gene sequence: CDR1 DFQATT, CDR2 SNEGSKA (reference sequence).

This clonotype has ten or more counts. This chain links TRBV6-5 with TRBJ1-1; no clear D. Germline lookup yields CDR1 MNHEY and CDR2 SVGAGI. This CDR3 comprises 12 residues. Deletions cut 5 bases from V and 5 bases from J, with 9 bases between. The CDR3 here is CASSPIGTEAFF. As DNA, the CDR3 is TGTGCCAGCAGTCCTATAGGTACTGAAGCTTTCTTT.

The rearrangement joins TRBV19 to TRBJ1-1, with 10 positions matching TRBD1. Unmatched junction bases numbered 9, after V lost 1 base and J lost 4 bases. This CDR3 contains 17 residues. The germline V gene encodes CDR1 LNHDA and CDR2 SQIVND (reference sequence). CDR3 in amino acids: CASSIVPGQGSSTEAFF. CDR3 DNA sequence: TGTGCCAGTAGTATAGTTCCGGGACAGGGGAGTAGCACTGAAGCTTTCTTT.

This clonotype has only a few counts. CDR3 loop: CSARAGTFETQYF. The CDR3 DNA follows: TGCAGTGCTAGAGCGGGGACGTTCGAGACCCAGTACTTC. The rearrangement joins TRBV20-1 to TRBJ2-5; possibly TRBD1 or TRBD2 for D (5 bases each). Germline CDR1 reads DFQATT; CDR2 reads SNEGSKA (reference sequence). V gave up 1 base and J gave up 5 bases, with 11 bases separating them. The CDR3 contains 13 residues.

This clonotype was found many times. This chain uses TRBV20-1 with TRBJ2-2, with D hard to call. The germline V gene encodes CDR1 DFQATT and CDR2 SNEGSKA (reference sequence). Trimming stripped 0 bases from V and 3 bases from J, with 8 bases between. This CDR3 has 14 amino acids. CDR3 loop: CSARDARYTGELFF. DNA for the CDR3: TGCAGTGCTAGAGATGCTAGATACACCGGGGAGCTGTTTTTT.